The 6 T cell receptor beta chains presented below share a single source sample, sequenced in a study of low-dose radiotherapy and immunotherapy resistance in tumors. A constant-region primer paired with the V-primer adapter amplified TCRs over approximately 20 PCR cycles. TCRdb reanalysed the reads using MiXCR and keeps one entry per CDR3 protein. The table has 40,000 to 65,000 distinct CDR3 sequences, 33% seen once. Time point of the sample: after trial treatment. Documented treatment: LDRT plus nivolumab, ipilimumab, low-dose cyclophosphamide and aspirin (RACIN trial). The sequenced sample was PBMCs, obtained after low-dose radiotherapy plus immunotherapy. These receptors originate from a male donor with rectosigmoid adenocarcinoma.

This rearrangement joins TRBV15 to TRBJ2-1; 8 bases agree with TRBD1. Trimming at V came to 4 bases and at J to 8 bases, leaving 13 bases not matched to a gene. The germline CDR1 and CDR2 sequences are LNHNV and YYDKDF (reference sequence). CDR3 size: 16 residues. The CDR3 is CATSTPRGQGRHEQFF. The CDR3 DNA follows: TGTGCCACCAGCACACCGAGAGGACAGGGTCGTCATGAGCAGTTCTTC.

This clonotype was counted many times. The genes are TRBV2 and TRBJ2-5; D remains unclear. CDR3 size: 12 residues. Trimming pared 5 bases from V and 3 bases from J, leaving 7 bases between. Germline values: CDR1 SNHLY, CDR2 FYNNEI. The CDR3 here is CASSRREETQYF. For the CDR3, the DNA is TGTGCCAGCAGTAGACGGGAAGAGACCCAGTACTTC.

This chain joins TRBV6-1 and TRBJ2-7; 9 bases match TRBD1. Germline V lookup: CDR1 MNHNS, CDR2 SASEGT. CDR3 length equals 15 residues. Losses at the gene ends were 6 bases for V and 6 bases for J; bases not matched to a gene: 12. CDR3: CASRKVGTGKAEQYF. As DNA, the CDR3 is TGTGCCAGCAGGAAAGTCGGGACAGGGAAAGCCGAGCAGTACTTC.

The sample holds a few counts of this clonotype. The chain carries TRBV5-4 and TRBJ2-7; 8 bases match TRBD1. This CDR3 spans 13 amino acids. Trimming took 3 bases from V and 7 from J; bases not matched to a gene: 6. Germline values: CDR1 SGHNT, CDR2 YYREEE (reference sequence). The CDR3 nucleotides are TGTGCCAGCAGCTCGGGGACAGGCGGTGAGCAGTACTTC. Its translation is CASSSGTGGEQYF.

This clonotype appeared many times. The chain recombines TRBV5-1 with TRBJ2-3; TRBD1 agrees at 8 bases. Germline V gives CDR1 SGHRS, CDR2 YFSETQ. The CDR3 spans 14 residues. V gave up 4 bases and J gave up 4 bases; unmatched junction bases: 5. The CDR3 spells CASSLQGVADTQYF. The CDR3 region has the DNA TGCGCCAGCAGCCTACAGGGGGTAGCAGATACGCAGTATTTT. The full variable domain, with the rest looked up from reference TRBV5-1 and TRBJ2-3, is KAGVTQTPRYLIKTRGQQVTLSCSPISGHRSVSWYQQTPGQGLQFLFEYFSETQRNKGNFPGRFSGRQFSNSRSEMNVSTLELGDSALYLCASSLQGVADTQYFGPGTRLTVL.

The gene calls are TRBV28 and TRBJ2-7, with 7 bases aligning to TRBD2. There are 14 residues in the CDR3. After removal of 6 bases from V and 3 bases from J, the junction contained 8 bases not matched to a gene. The germline V gene encodes CDR1 MDHEN and CDR2 SYDVKM. The CDR3 spells CASSPTSVVYEQYF. The CDR3 DNA reads as TGTGCCAGCAGCCCAACTAGCGTTGTCTACGAGCAGTACTTC. Combining the CDR3 with reference TRBV28 and TRBJ2-7 gives the whole variable domain DVKVTQSSRYLVKRTGEKVFLECVQDMDHENMFWYRQDPGLGLRLIYFSYDVKMKEKGDIPEGYSVSREKKERFSLILESASTNQTSMYLCASSPTSVVYEQYFGPGTRLTVT.